These 8 T cell receptor beta chains originate from one sample sequenced in a study of PD-1 blockade in classical Hodgkin lymphoma. Measured with immunoSEQ multiplex PCR; TCRdb has only the in-frame clones, and not every one. The data show 90,000 or so clones, about three quarters seen once. As for time point: cycle 4 day 1 (C4D1), after more than five weeks of nivolumab. No patient escaped relapse after autologous stem cell transplantation, and brentuximab vedotin exposure varied. This specimen consisted of peripheral blood mononuclear cells (PBMCs), obtained before the fourth cycle of nivolumab. Receptor source: a human donor with classical Hodgkin lymphoma.

This chain connects TRBV6-5 to TRBJ1-2, with D possibly TRBD1 on 5 matching bases. CDR3 length: 16 residues. CDR1 is MNHEY and CDR2 is SVGAGI in the germline V gene. V was trimmed by 0 bases and J by 1 base, leaving 12 bases between them. CDR3 region: CASSYSSGTLNYGYTF. The CDR3 DNA sequence: TGTGCCAGCAGTTACTCGTCGGGGACTCTTAACTATGGCTACACCTTC.

This chain uses TRBV5-1 with TRBJ2-3; TRBD2 agrees at 10 bases. Germline trimming cut 1 base from V and 3 bases from J; bases unmatched to any gene: 2. Germline CDR1 is SGHRS and CDR2 is YFSETQ. This CDR3 is 15 amino acids long. The DNA for the CDR3 is TGCGCCAGCAGCTTGAGCGGGGGGGCTACAGATACGCAGTATTTT. Its protein product is CASSLSGGATDTQYF.

A few counts support this clone. J is TRBJ1-6 and V is TRBV2, with a weak D call TRBD1 (5 bases). The V and J ends lost 2 bases and 6 bases respectively, with 8 bases between them. The CDR3 length is 14 residues. Germline V gives CDR1 SNHLY, CDR2 FYNNEI. For the CDR3, the DNA is TGTGCCAGCAGTGAAAGGGGTCCTAATTCACCCCTCCACTTT. This codes for CASSERGPNSPLHF.

This rearrangement joins TRBV15 to TRBJ2-1; D tentatively fits TRBD1 or TRBD2 (6 bases each). Trimming shortened V by 0 bases and J by 6 bases, and 18 bases separated the two germline ends. The CDR3 is 17 residues long. In germline, CDR1 is LNHNV, CDR2 YYDKDF (reference sequence). CDR3 residues: CATSREGGRGTFNEQFF. In DNA form, the CDR3 reads TGTGCCACCAGCAGAGAGGGGGGCAGGGGAACCTTCAATGAGCAGTTCTTC.

In this sample, this clone turned up many times. The chain recombines TRBV6-5 with TRBJ1-2, with D tentatively TRBD1 (5 bases). V dropped 0 bases and J dropped 4 bases, with 12 bases sitting between them. There are 15 residues in the CDR3. The germline V gene encodes CDR1 MNHEY and CDR2 SVGAGI. The CDR3 is CASSYSGGGSYGYTF. CDR3 coding DNA: TGTGCCAGCAGTTACTCCGGCGGGGGGAGCTATGGCTACACCTTC.

This chain connects TRBV19 to TRBJ2-2; no clear D. The CDR3 sequence is 15 residues long. Trimming stripped 2 bases from V and 4 bases from J, with 11 bases between. From germline, CDR1 is LNHDA and CDR2 SQIVND (reference sequence). The CDR3 loop is CASSIPRTLTGELFF. The CDR3 DNA sequence: TGTGCCAGTAGTATACCCCGGACGCTCACCGGGGAGCTGTTTTTT.

The chain uses TRBV19 and TRBJ2-5, with TRBD2 as a possible D gene (6 bases). CDR3 length: 15 amino acids. CDR1 and CDR2 from the germline V gene are LNHDA and SQIVND (reference sequence). Trimming pared 1 base from V and 4 bases from J, leaving 13 bases between. The CDR3, as DNA: TGTGCCAGTAGTATAGCTCGGGAGAGGAGAGAGACCCAGTACTTC. It encodes CASSIARERRETQYF.

The chain joins TRBV10-3 to TRBJ2-4; a possible D gene is TRBD1 (6 bases). Germline CDR1 reads ENHRY; CDR2 reads SYGVKD. The CDR3 is 11 residues long. The ends were cut back, 7 bases at V and 5 bases at J, with 6 bases in the middle. Here the CDR3 DNA reads TGTGCCATCAAGGGGGAAAACATTCAGTACTTC. Its translation: CAIKGENIQYF.